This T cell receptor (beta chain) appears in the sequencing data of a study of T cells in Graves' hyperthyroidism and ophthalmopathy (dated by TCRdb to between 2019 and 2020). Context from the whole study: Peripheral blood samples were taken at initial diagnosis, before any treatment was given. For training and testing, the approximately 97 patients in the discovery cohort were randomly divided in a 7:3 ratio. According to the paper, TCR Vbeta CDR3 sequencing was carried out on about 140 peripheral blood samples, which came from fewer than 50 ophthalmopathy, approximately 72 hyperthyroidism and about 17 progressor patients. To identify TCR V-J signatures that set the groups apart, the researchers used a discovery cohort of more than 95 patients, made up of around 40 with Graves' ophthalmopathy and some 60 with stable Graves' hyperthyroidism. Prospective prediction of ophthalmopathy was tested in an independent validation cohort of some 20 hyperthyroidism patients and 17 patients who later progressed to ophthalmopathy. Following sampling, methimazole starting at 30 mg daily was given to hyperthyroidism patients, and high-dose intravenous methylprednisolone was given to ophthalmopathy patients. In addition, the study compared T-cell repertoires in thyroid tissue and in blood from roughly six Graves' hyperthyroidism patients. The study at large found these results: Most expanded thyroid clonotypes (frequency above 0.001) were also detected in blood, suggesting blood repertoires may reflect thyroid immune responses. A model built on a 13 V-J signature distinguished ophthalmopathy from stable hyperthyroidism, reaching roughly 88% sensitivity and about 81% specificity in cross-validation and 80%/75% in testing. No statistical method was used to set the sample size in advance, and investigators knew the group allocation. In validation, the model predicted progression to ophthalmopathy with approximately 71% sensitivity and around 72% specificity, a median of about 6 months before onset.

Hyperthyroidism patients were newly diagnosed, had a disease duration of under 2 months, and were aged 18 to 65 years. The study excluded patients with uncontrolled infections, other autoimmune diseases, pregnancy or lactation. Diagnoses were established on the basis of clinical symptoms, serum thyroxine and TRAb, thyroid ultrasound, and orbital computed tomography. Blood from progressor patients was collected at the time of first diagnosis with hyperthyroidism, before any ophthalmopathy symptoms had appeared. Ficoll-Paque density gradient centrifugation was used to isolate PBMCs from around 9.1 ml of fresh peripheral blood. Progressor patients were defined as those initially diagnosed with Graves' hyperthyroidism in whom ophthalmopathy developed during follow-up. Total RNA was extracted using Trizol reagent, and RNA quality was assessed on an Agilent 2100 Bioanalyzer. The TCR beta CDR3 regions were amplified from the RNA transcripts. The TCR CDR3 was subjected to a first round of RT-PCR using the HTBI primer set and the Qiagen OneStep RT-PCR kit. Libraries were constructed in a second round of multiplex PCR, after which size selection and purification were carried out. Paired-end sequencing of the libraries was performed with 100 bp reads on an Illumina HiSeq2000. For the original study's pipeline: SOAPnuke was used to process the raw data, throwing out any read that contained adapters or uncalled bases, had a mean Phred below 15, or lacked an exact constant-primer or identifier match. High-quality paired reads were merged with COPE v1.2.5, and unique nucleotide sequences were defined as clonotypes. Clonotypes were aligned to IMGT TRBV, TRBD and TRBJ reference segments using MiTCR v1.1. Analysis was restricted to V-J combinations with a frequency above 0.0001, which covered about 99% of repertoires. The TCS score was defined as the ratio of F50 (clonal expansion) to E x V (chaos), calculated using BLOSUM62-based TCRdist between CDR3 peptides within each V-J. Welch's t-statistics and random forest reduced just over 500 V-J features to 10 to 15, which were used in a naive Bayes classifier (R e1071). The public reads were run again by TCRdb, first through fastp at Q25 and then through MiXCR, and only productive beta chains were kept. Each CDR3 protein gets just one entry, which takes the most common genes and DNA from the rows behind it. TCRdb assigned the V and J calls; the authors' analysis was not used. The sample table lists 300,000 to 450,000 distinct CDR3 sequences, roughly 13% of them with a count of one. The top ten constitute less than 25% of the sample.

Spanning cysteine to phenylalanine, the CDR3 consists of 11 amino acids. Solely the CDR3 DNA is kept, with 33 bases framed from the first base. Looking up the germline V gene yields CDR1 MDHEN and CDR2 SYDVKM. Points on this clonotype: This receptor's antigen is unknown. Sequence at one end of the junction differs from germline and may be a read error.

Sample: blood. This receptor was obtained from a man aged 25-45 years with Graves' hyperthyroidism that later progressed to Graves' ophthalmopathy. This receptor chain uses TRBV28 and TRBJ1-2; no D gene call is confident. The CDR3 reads CTSSSLDGYTF. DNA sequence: TGTACCAGCAGTTCACTAGATGGCTACACCTTC.